One sample yielded the 14 T cell receptor beta chains listed below, sequenced in a study of identical twins. TCRdb analysed the 5' RACE reads with MiXCR anew, one entry per CDR3 protein. This sample has nearly 250,000 distinct CDR3 sequences; roughly 7% occur once, and the top ten carry roughly 3.6%. In addition, the sample was reused for a study of yellow fever vaccine responses in identical twins.

Sequences were obtained from memory (CD45RO+) T cells sorted from blood. The origin of the receptors is a woman aged 18-29 years in good health.

This chain links TRBV11-2 with TRBJ2-1; D gene uncertain. Between the trimmed V and J ends, which lost 1 base and 16 bases, there was a span of 17 bases. CDR3 length: 13 residues. Per the germline V gene, CDR1 is SGHAT and CDR2 is FQNNGV. The DNA of the CDR3 is TGTGCCAGCAGCTTAGCTGAATACATGGAACCATTCTTC. Translated, it gives CASSLAEYMEPFF.

This clonotype was observed many times. J is TRBJ2-7 and V is TRBV19; 7 nucleotides match TRBD1. Trimming took 3 bases from V and 5 from J; bases not matched to a gene: 7. Germline loops: CDR1 LNHDA, CDR2 SQIVND (reference sequence). The CDR3 has 14 residues. This CDR3 is CASSIFDRANEQYF. The CDR3 coding sequence is TGTGCCAGTAGTATCTTCGACAGGGCGAACGAGCAGTACTTC.

This clonotype was seen more than once but under ten times. The V call is TRBV6-2 or TRBV6-3, the J call TRBJ2-7; 7 bases agree with TRBD2. Germline V gene lookup returns CDR1 MNHEY and CDR2 SVGEGT. V shed 4 bases, J shed 2 bases, and the junction held 5 bases outside the gene matches. This CDR3 has 14 amino acids. The CDR3 nucleotides are TGTGCCAGCAGTTGGGGGGGTAGTGCCTACGAGCAGTACTTC. It encodes CASSWGGSAYEQYF.

CDR3 sequence: CASSPPGTNTEAFF. The CDR3 nucleotides are TGTGCCAGCTCACCACCTGGGACCAACACTGAAGCTTTCTTT. J is TRBJ1-1 and V is TRBV18; possible D gene TRBD1, 5 bases. The ends were cut back, 0 bases at V and 2 bases at J, with 7 bases in the middle. The V gene's germline CDR1 is KGHSH and CDR2 LQKENI. CDR3 length: 14 amino acids.

This clonotype occurred many times. The chain employs TRBV11-2 and TRBJ2-1; 10 bases are shared with TRBD2. This CDR3 contains 18 residues. V lost 1 base and J lost 1; bases outside the gene matches: 7. In germline, CDR1 is SGHAT, CDR2 FQNNGV. In DNA form, the CDR3 reads TGTGCCAGCAGCTTAGTCCGGGTAGCGGGGGGTTCCTACAATGAGCAGTTCTTC. Translation gives CASSLVRVAGGSYNEQFF.

This clonotype was recorded at least ten times. The rearrangement joins TRBV5-1 to TRBJ2-5, with 8 bases that match TRBD2. Trimming took 4 bases from V and 3 from J; bases not matched to a gene: 2. Germline CDR1 and CDR2: SGHRS and YFSETQ. The CDR3 consists of 13 residues. CDR3 sequence (DNA): TGCGCCAGCAGCCGGGGGGGAGAAGAGACCCAGTACTTC. Protein product: CASSRGGEETQYF. The variable domain in full, completed from reference TRBV5-1 and TRBJ2-5, reads KAGVTQTPRYLIKTRGQQVTLSCSPISGHRSVSWYQQTPGQGLQFLFEYFSETQRNKGNFPGRFSGRQFSNSRSEMNVSTLELGDSALYLCASSRGGEETQYFGPGTRLLVL.

CDR3 in amino acids: CASSDPLGLADTFGQFF. DNA of the CDR3: TGCGCCAGCAGTGACCCCCTTGGACTAGCGGATACCTTCGGGCAGTTCTTC. The chain couples TRBV10-2 to TRBJ2-1; 10 bases map to TRBD2. Per the germline V gene, CDR1 is WSHSY and CDR2 is SAAADI. J lost 12 bases, V lost 3 bases, and 17 bases had no gene match. The CDR3 is 17 amino acids.

This clonotype has more than one count but fewer than ten. The chain joins TRBV7-8 to TRBJ2-7, with 8 nucleotides matching TRBD1. The V gene end was trimmed by 5 bases and the J gene end by 0 bases; junction bases not matched to a gene: 6. This CDR3 has 15 residues. Germline CDR1 and CDR2: SGHVS and FQNEAQ. The CDR3 sequence: CASSPTGGNSYEQYF. The CDR3 coding sequence is TGTGCCAGCAGCCCTACAGGGGGAAACTCCTACGAGCAGTACTTC.

This clonotype has more than one count but fewer than ten. V is TRBV20-1 and J is TRBJ1-3; 8 bases are shared with TRBD1. Germline V gene lookup returns CDR1 DFQATT and CDR2 SNEGSKA (reference sequence). J was trimmed by 1 base and V by 5 bases; bases with no gene match: 13. The CDR3 is 17 residues long. The CDR3: CSAFPTTGTGSGNTIYF. CDR3 nucleotides: TGCAGTGCTTTTCCCACCACCGGGACAGGTTCTGGAAACACCATATATTTT.

There are many counts of this clonotype. This chain joins TRBV20-1 and TRBJ2-1, with 10 bases lining up with TRBD2. The junction had 10 bases not matched to a gene; V was cut back by 6 bases and J by 8 bases. This CDR3 has 14 amino acids. Looked up from germline, CDR1 is DFQATT and CDR2 is SNEGSKA (reference sequence). The CDR3 reads CSAPESGRGHEQFF. CDR3 bases: TGCAGTGCCCCGGAGAGCGGGAGGGGTCATGAGCAGTTCTTC.

This clonotype was counted many times. The gene calls are TRBV5-1 and TRBJ1-1; D is ambiguous. V was trimmed by 0 bases and J by 1 base, leaving 7 bases between them. In germline, CDR1 is SGHRS, CDR2 YFSETQ. This CDR3 has 14 residues. The CDR3 nucleotides are TGCGCCAGCAGCTTGGACAGAACGAACACTGAAGCTTTCTTT. As protein: CASSLDRTNTEAFF.

The gene calls are TRBV19 and TRBJ2-1, with 7 nucleotides matching TRBD1. With V trimmed by 6 bases and J by 4 bases, 6 bases remained unmatched. Germline V gene sequence: CDR1 LNHDA, CDR2 SQIVND (reference sequence). The CDR3 is 14 amino acids. The CDR3 is CASRDRSRYNEQFF. DNA for the CDR3: TGTGCCAGTAGGGACAGGTCCCGGTACAATGAGCAGTTCTTC. Full variable domain (rest looked up from reference TRBV19 and TRBJ2-1): DGGITQSPKYLFRKEGQNVTLSCEQNLNHDAMYWYRQDPGQGLRLIYYSQIVNDFQKGDIAEGYSVSREKKESFPLTVTSAQKNPTAFYLCASRDRSRYNEQFFGPGTRLTVL.

The gene calls are TRBV20-1 and TRBJ2-2, with 12 bases matching TRBD2. The CDR3 is made up of 16 amino acids. The V gene's germline CDR1 is DFQATT and CDR2 SNEGSKA (reference sequence). With V trimmed by 3 bases and J by 6 bases, 8 bases remained unmatched. CDR3 in amino acids: CSASPSGRARAGELFF. CDR3 coding DNA: TGCAGTGCTAGTCCTAGCGGGAGGGCCAGGGCCGGGGAGCTGTTTTTT.

Only a few counts were recorded for this clonotype. CDR3 DNA sequence: TGTGCCAGCAGCCCACAACCGGGGTGGAAGAATGAGCAGTTCTTC. Translating it yields CASSPQPGWKNEQFF. The V and J genes are TRBV7-3 and TRBJ2-1; tentative D call: TRBD2 (5 bases). Per the germline V gene, CDR1 is SGHTA and CDR2 is FQGTGA. CDR3 size: 15 residues. Trimming cost V 5 bases and J 7 bases, with 18 bases left between them.